The clone carrying this TCR beta chain showed up just once. As yet, its antigen is unknown. V lost 0 bases, J lost 4 bases, and 3 bases lay in between. In germline, CDR1 is LGHDT, CDR2 YNNKEL (reference sequence). The CDR3 spans 13 residues. The data were produced by immunoSEQ multiplex PCR, yet TCRdb's version contains in-frame clones alone and is incomplete. The data hold 150,000 to 200,000 clones, with roughly 88% observed a single time. Second doses were pooled across both intervals (about 4 or about 12 weeks). The sample belongs to a study of T cell responses to AZD1222 COVID-19 vaccine. General study findings and limits: Seropositive status at baseline applied to only 6 or 7 AZD1222 recipients. At 160-218 and 743-854, vaccine-associated CD4 TCRs were dominant, and they spanned spike. Clonal diversity may have been underestimated in mostly white British donors.

This clonotype was obtained from an adult who received the AZD1222 COVID-19 vaccine. This rearrangement joins TRBV3-1 (or the pseudogene TRBV3-2) to TRBJ2-2; D is unresolved. The material was peripheral blood, obtained 28 days after the second AZD1222 dose. The CDR3 spells CASSQELTGELFF. The CDR3 DNA sequence: TGTGCCAGCAGCCAAGAGCTCACCGGGGAGCTGTTTTTT.